Each of the 17 T cell receptor beta chains below was sequenced from the same sample in a study of cytomegalovirus exposure and HLA in healthy donors. Primers included in the PCR were 60 Vbeta and 13 Jbeta primers. Assay used: immunoSEQ multiplex PCR; TCRdb lists only in-frame clones, some missing. The sample carries approximately 150,000 clones, approximately 78% recorded once. The sequenced sample consisted of PBMCs. These TCRs come from a woman under 30 in good health and CMV-seropositive.

V usage is TRBV6-6 and J usage is TRBJ2-7; D might be TRBD1 (6 bases). The CDR3 extends over 14 amino acids. Germline V lookup: CDR1 MNHNY, CDR2 SVGAGI (reference sequence). Trimming shortened V by 2 bases and J by 4 bases, and 12 bases separated the two germline ends. The CDR3 spells CASSYAGTQYEQYF. CDR3 DNA: TGTGCCAGCAGTTACGCTGGGACACAGTACGAGCAGTACTTC.

The chain employs TRBV2 and TRBJ2-3, with TRBD1 matching over 9 bases. There are 15 residues in the CDR3. Germline V gives CDR1 SNHLY, CDR2 FYNNEI. The V segment lost 6 bases and the J segment 8 bases; nucleotides outside the gene matches: 12. DNA of the CDR3: TGTGCCAGCAGGAACTCCGGGACAGGGTTGGTTACGCAGTATTTT. Amino acid sequence: CASRNSGTGLVTQYF.

The CDR3 DNA sequence: TGCACCAGCAGCCGCGTAGCGGTAGAAGGAACAGATACGCAGTATTTT. As protein: CTSSRVAVEGTDTQYF. The V call is TRBV1, the J call TRBJ2-3; the DNA was not compared with TRBD2, the D call given in the table. TRBV1 is listed as a pseudogene. CDR3 length: 16 amino acids.

The rearrangement links TRBV9 to TRBJ1-1, with D unclear. Germline values: CDR1 SGDLS, CDR2 YYNGEE. The CDR3 extends over 12 amino acids. The V gene lost 4 bases and the J gene lost 6 bases, with 10 bases spanning the gap. This CDR3 reads CASSSLGAEAFF. For the CDR3, the DNA is TGTGCCAGCAGCTCCCTAGGCGCTGAAGCTTTCTTT.

This clone was recorded once. The chain combines TRBV10-3 with TRBJ1-1; D might be TRBD1 (6 bases). Germline lookup yields CDR1 ENHRY and CDR2 SYGVKD. The CDR3 contains 13 residues. V gave up 6 bases and J gave up 0 bases, with 8 bases separating them. CDR3 protein: CAIRGHLNTEAFF. The CDR3 DNA reads as TGTGCCATCAGGGGACACCTGAACACTGAAGCTTTCTTT.

The chain carries TRBV6-1 and TRBJ2-1, with TRBD2 identical over 7 bases. CDR3 length: 16 residues. V lost 3 bases and J lost 0; bases outside the gene matches: 5. Germline V CDR1 and CDR2: MNHNS, SASEGT. The CDR3 DNA reads as TGTGCCAGCAGTGAGTCTAGCGGCGGCTCCTACAATGAGCAGTTCTTC. Translation gives CASSESSGGSYNEQFF.

V gene TRBV4-3 combines with J gene TRBJ1-2; D possibly corresponds to TRBD1 (6 bases). Germline CDR1 and CDR2: LGHNA and YSLEER. V lost 3 bases, J lost 5 bases, and 19 bases lay in between. The CDR3 contains 16 residues. In DNA, the CDR3 is TGCGCCAGCAGCCACGGGCGAGGGGGGGACGGGTATGGCTACACCTTC. This sequence encodes CASSHGRGGDGYGYTF.

V is TRBV6-4 and J is TRBJ2-3, with 8 bases matching TRBD2. Looked up from germline, CDR1 is MRHNA and CDR2 is SNTAGT. This CDR3 has 15 amino acids. Trimming removed 5 bases from V and 3 bases from J; junction bases left unmatched: 7. For the CDR3, the DNA is TGTGCCAGCAGTCCAGGAGCGGGGGAAACAGATACGCAGTATTTT. Translation gives CASSPGAGETDTQYF.

The gene calls are TRBV5-4 and TRBJ2-1, with 9 bases aligning to TRBD2. The CDR3 covers 15 residues. Looked up from germline, CDR1 is SGHNT and CDR2 is YYREEE (reference sequence). Trimming cost V 4 bases and J 8 bases; bases outside gene matches: 10. CDR3 bases: TGTGCCAGCAGCCCGTATAGCGGGGGTCGCGATGAGCAGTTCTTC. This encodes CASSPYSGGRDEQFF.

Concerning this clone: The sample has other DNA sequences that encode this CDR3 too. The chain links TRBV30 to TRBJ1-1; D is undetermined. CDR1 GTSNPN and CDR2 SVGIG come from the germline V gene (reference sequence). V shed 0 bases and J shed 1 base, with 6 bases lying between them. The CDR3 extends over 13 amino acids. The CDR3 nucleotides are TGTGCCTGGAGTGTACGAGGGAACACTGAAGCTTTCTTT. Amino acids: CAWSVRGNTEAFF.

The chain is built from TRBV7-2 and TRBJ1-2; D uncertain. Trimming cost V 3 bases and J 7 bases, with 18 bases left between them. Per the germline V gene, CDR1 is SGHTA and CDR2 is FQGNSA. The CDR3 length is 15 residues. The CDR3 bases are TGTGCCAGCAGCTTCTTGTCTAGAATCCGTCCTGGCTACACCTTC. This gives the protein CASSFLSRIRPGYTF.

In this sample, this clone turned up many times. The chain joins TRBV6-1 to TRBJ2-7; the match to TRBD2 covers 11 bases. The CDR3 contains 15 residues. With V trimmed by 7 bases and J by 6 bases, 11 bases remained unmatched. Germline values: CDR1 MNHNS, CDR2 SASEGT. Here the CDR3 DNA reads TGTGCCAGCACCCAGACTAGCGGGGAATCCGGCGAGCAGTACTTC. The encoded protein is CASTQTSGESGEQYF.

V usage is TRBV28 and J usage is TRBJ2-7; tentatively, D is TRBD1 (6 bases). Germline V gene data show CDR1 as MDHEN and CDR2 as SYDVKM. V was pared by 6 bases and J by 3 bases, with 15 bases between. This CDR3 contains 14 residues. CDR3 DNA sequence: TGTGCCAGCAGCCCACAGGGATTCGGCTACGAGCAGTACTTC. Translated: CASSPQGFGYEQYF.

The chain is built from TRBV28 and TRBJ1-5; D unclear. The V gene lost 7 bases and the J gene lost 2 bases, with 21 bases spanning the gap. Germline V gene data show CDR1 as MDHEN and CDR2 as SYDVKM. CDR3 size: 17 residues. The CDR3 DNA is TGTGCCAGCACCCACCCGGAGGTCAGGTTGGGCAATCAGCCCCAGCATTTT. It translates to CASTHPEVRLGNQPQHF.

This clone was seen once. The V call is TRBV6-5, the J call TRBJ1-2, with no clear D. CDR3 length: 15 amino acids. With 6 bases removed from V and 2 bases from J, the gap between germline ends came to 16 bases. CDR1 MNHEY and CDR2 SVGAGI come from the germline V gene. This CDR3 is CASRPLGGSNYGYTF. The CDR3 region has the DNA TGTGCCAGCAGACCCTTAGGAGGGTCCAACTATGGCTACACCTTC.

V is TRBV6-1 and J is TRBJ1-1; 8 bases are a match to TRBD1. Per germline, CDR1 MNHNS and CDR2 SASEGT. The V segment lost 6 bases and the J segment 6 bases; nucleotides outside the gene matches: 6. The CDR3 is 13 amino acids. CDR3 DNA sequence: TGTGCCAGCAGCCCTCAGGGGGCCCCTGAAGCTTTCTTT. This gives the protein CASSPQGAPEAFF.

This clone was detected only a few times. The chain carries TRBV5-1 and TRBJ2-5, with D maybe TRBD1 (5 bases). The length of the CDR3 is 14 residues. Germline assignment: CDR1 SGHRS and CDR2 YFSETQ. V lost 1 base, J lost 2 bases, and 9 bases lay in between. The CDR3, as DNA: TGCGCCAGCAGCTTGAGTGGGGCTCAAGAGACCCAGTACTTC. Protein: CASSLSGAQETQYF.